This T cell receptor (beta chain) was identified in a study of blood T cell repertoires in COVID-19. The overall study: Specimens from acute and convalescent COVID-19 originated in the United States, Italy and Spain. The cDNA or gDNA used as material had been derived from T cells, B-cell-depleted T cells, or PBMCs.

Germline V CDR1 and CDR2: SNHLY, FYNNEI. Trimming took 3 bases from V and 8 from J, leaving 19 bases between them. CDR3 length: 16 residues. Original processing notes: Estimated nucleated cell counts came from reference gene primer amplification. Clones were read by immunoSEQ multiplex PCR, and TCRdb kept only the in-frame ones, dropping some. That table is the source of V, J and clone size, and D and trimming were worked out from the DNA. The table lists some 97,000 clones, about 80% of them singletons. This clone has only one observation. The chain uses TRBV2 and TRBJ1-4; possible D gene TRBD1, 5 bases. The sequence was obtained from a woman aged 70-85 years with acute or convalescent COVID-19. The sample comprised peripheral blood. The CDR3 DNA follows: TGTGCCAGCAGTGAGGAAAGAGGGGCCCGGGGGGAAAAACTGTTTTTT. This encodes CASSEERGARGEKLFF.